This is a list of T cell receptor beta chains from one sample in a study of cytomegalovirus exposure and HLA in healthy donors. Clones were sequenced by immunoSEQ multiplex PCR, and TCRdb holds only the in-frame ones, with some missing. This sample carries 35,000 to 45,000 clones, around 60% of them seen once, and the ten largest clones take around 12%. The sequenced sample consisted of PBMCs. The receptors come from a man between 60 and 75 years old in good health and CMV-seropositive. Each CDR3 is given with its conserved first and last residue. Fields, in order: clone size, J gene, D gene, V gene, CDR3 DNA, CDR3 protein. D genes are given only for firm matches. Size is stated for part of the rows, as once, few or many counts, or as a class when the clone is expanded.

-	TRBJ2-5	TRBD2	TRBV5-1	TGCGCCAGCAGCTTGGGGGACTACCAACAAGAGACCCAGTACTTC	CASSLGDYQQETQYF
few	TRBJ2-2	-	TRBV10-2	TGCGCCAGCAACGGACTCTTCCAAACGGGGGAGCTGTTTTTT	CASNGLFQTGELFF
once	TRBJ1-5	-	TRBV27	TGTGCCAGCAGTTTCACAAGAAATCAGCCCCAGCATTTT	CASSFTRNQPQHF
medium-sized	TRBJ1-1	TRBD1	TRBV5-5	TGTGCCAGCAGTTGGGGGACAGGGACTGAAGCTTTCTTT	CASSWGTGTEAFF
-	TRBJ2-5	-	TRBV18	TGTGCCAGCTCACCAGGGGTAGCGGCGTACCAAGAGACCCAGTACTTC	CASSPGVAAYQETQYF
once	TRBJ2-7	TRBD1	TRBV10-3	TGTGCCACCTATCAAGGACAGGGGTCCTACGAGCAGTACTTC	CATYQGQGSYEQYF
-	TRBJ1-3	-	TRBV7-9	TGTGCCAGCAGCTTAGAACAGGGAGGGGGAAACACCATATATTTT	CASSLEQGGGNTIYF
-	TRBJ2-7	TRBD1	TRBV7-9	TGTGCCAGCAGCTCCGACAGGGGGCCCCATGCGCAGTACTTC	CASSSDRGPHAQYF
-	TRBJ2-5	-	TRBV2	TGTGCCAGCAGTCCAGGGGCCATGGCCCAGTACTTC	CASSPGAMAQYF
-	TRBJ2-5	TRBD2	TRBV5-4	TGTGCCAGCAGCCCCGGGACTAGCCTTCAAGGGACCCAGTACTTC	CASSPGTSLQGTQYF